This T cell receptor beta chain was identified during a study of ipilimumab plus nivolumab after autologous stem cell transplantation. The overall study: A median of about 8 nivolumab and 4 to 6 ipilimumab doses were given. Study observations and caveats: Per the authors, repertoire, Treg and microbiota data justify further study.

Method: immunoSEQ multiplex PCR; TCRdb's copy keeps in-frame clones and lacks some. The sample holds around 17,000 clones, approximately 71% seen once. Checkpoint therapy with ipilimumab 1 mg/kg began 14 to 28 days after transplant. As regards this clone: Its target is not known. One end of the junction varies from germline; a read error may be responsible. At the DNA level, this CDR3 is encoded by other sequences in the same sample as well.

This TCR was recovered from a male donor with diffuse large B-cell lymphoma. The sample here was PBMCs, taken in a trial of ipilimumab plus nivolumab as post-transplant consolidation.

The CDR3 loop is CASSQGWNSYNEQFF. CDR3 in DNA: TGTGCCAGCAGCCAAGGGTGGAACTCCTACAATGAGCAGTTCTTC. This chain links TRBV4-1 with TRBJ2-1; D is unresolved. The length of the CDR3 is 15 residues. The germline CDR1 and CDR2 sequences are MGHRA and YSYEKL.